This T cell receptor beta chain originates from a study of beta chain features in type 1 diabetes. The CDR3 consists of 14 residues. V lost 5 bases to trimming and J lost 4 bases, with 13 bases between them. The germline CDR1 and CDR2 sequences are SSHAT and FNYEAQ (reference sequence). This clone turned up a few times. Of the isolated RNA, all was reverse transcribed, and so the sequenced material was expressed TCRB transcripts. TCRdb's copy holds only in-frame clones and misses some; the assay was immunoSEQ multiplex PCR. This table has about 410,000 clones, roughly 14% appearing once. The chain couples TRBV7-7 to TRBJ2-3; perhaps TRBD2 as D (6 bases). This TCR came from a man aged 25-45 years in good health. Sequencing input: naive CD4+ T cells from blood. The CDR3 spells CASSPERLADTQYF. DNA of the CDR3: TGTGCCAGCAGCCCGGAAAGACTAGCAGATACGCAGTATTTT.